The rows below give T cell receptor beta chains drawn from one sample of a study of blood T cell repertoires in COVID-19. Measured with immunoSEQ multiplex PCR; TCRdb has only the in-frame clones, and not every one. Of 87,000 or so clones listed, 85% to 90% are singletons. Sequenced material: peripheral blood. The receptors originated from a woman older than 75 in a cohort sampled during active or convalescent COVID-19. CDR3s leave out the opening cysteine and the closing phenylalanine or tryptophan. The D gene is left open where the match is weak. For some rows the clone size is stated as once, few or many, or as a class when expanded; others skip it.

d_gene: .
abundance: few
j_gene: TRBJ1-2
v_gene: TRBV2
CDR3aa: ASTFGDGYT

d_gene: .
abundance: .
j_gene: TRBJ2-2
v_gene: TRBV28
CDR3aa: ASSLGSPNTGELF

d_gene: .
abundance: .
j_gene: TRBJ1-2
v_gene: TRBV28
CDR3aa: ASSPGGGTYGYT

d_gene: .
abundance: .
j_gene: TRBJ2-7
v_gene: TRBV3-1/TRBV3-2
CDR3aa: ASSQSAGSSYEQY

d_gene: .
abundance: .
j_gene: TRBJ2-5
v_gene: TRBV7-3
CDR3aa: ASSLTGVGETQY

d_gene: .
abundance: .
j_gene: TRBJ1-5
v_gene: TRBV9
CDR3aa: ASTPGSNQPQH

d_gene: .
abundance: few
j_gene: TRBJ1-6
v_gene: TRBV2
CDR3aa: ASSDEGPANSPLH

d_gene: .
abundance: few
j_gene: TRBJ1-1
v_gene: TRBV5-1
CDR3aa: ASRSGQPNTEAF

d_gene: TRBD1
abundance: .
j_gene: TRBJ2-3
v_gene: TRBV7-2
CDR3aa: ASSRDSFTDTQY

d_gene: .
abundance: .
j_gene: TRBJ2-1
v_gene: TRBV24-1
CDR3aa: ATSDFGHNNEQF

d_gene: TRBD1
abundance: few
j_gene: TRBJ1-2
v_gene: TRBV6-2/TRBV6-3
CDR3aa: ASSYTTGDGYT

d_gene: .
abundance: .
j_gene: TRBJ2-1
v_gene: TRBV5-6
CDR3aa: ASSLRHISYNEQF

d_gene: TRBD1
abundance: .
j_gene: TRBJ1-4
v_gene: TRBV5-1
CDR3aa: ASSLVAGGSATNEKLF

d_gene: TRBD2
abundance: .
j_gene: TRBJ2-7
v_gene: TRBV28
CDR3aa: ASSFPLLAGGSYEQY

d_gene: .
abundance: .
j_gene: TRBJ2-2
v_gene: TRBV14
CDR3aa: ASSQEKGLVNTGELF

d_gene: TRBD1
abundance: .
j_gene: TRBJ1-5
v_gene: TRBV28
CDR3aa: ASSSLSQGAGAQPQH

d_gene: TRBD2
abundance: .
j_gene: TRBJ2-1
v_gene: TRBV5-4
CDR3aa: ASSLVPGLAGGPIWNEQF

d_gene: TRBD2
abundance: .
j_gene: TRBJ2-1
v_gene: TRBV9
CDR3aa: ASNPTGLAGRNEQF

d_gene: .
abundance: .
j_gene: TRBJ2-1
v_gene: TRBV11-3
CDR3aa: ASSWEYEQF

d_gene: .
abundance: .
j_gene: TRBJ1-1
v_gene: TRBV5-1
CDR3aa: ASSLMQGNTEAF

d_gene: .
abundance: .
j_gene: TRBJ2-3
v_gene: TRBV7-9
CDR3aa: ASSLVSGSTDTQY

d_gene: TRBD2
abundance: few
j_gene: TRBJ2-5
v_gene: TRBV7-2
CDR3aa: ASSFTSGSGETQY

d_gene: TRBD1
abundance: .
j_gene: TRBJ2-6
v_gene: TRBV28
CDR3aa: ASSFSDRANSGANVLT

d_gene: .
abundance: .
j_gene: TRBJ2-7
v_gene: TRBV9
CDR3aa: ASSPGSYEQY

d_gene: .
abundance: .
j_gene: TRBJ1-3
v_gene: TRBV4-2
CDR3aa: ASSHSPTDYSGNTIY

d_gene: TRBD2
abundance: .
j_gene: TRBJ2-2
v_gene: TRBV19
CDR3aa: ASRRLAGDVTGELF

d_gene: .
abundance: .
j_gene: TRBJ2-2
v_gene: TRBV6-6
CDR3aa: ASIRGSGPGELF

d_gene: .
abundance: .
j_gene: TRBJ1-1
v_gene: TRBV11-2
CDR3aa: ASSLDQGITF

d_gene: .
abundance: .
j_gene: TRBJ1-2
v_gene: TRBV18
CDR3aa: ASSPPVFGRLHGYT

d_gene: TRBD1
abundance: .
j_gene: TRBJ2-1
v_gene: TRBV19
CDR3aa: ASRSTGTGQIEQF

d_gene: .
abundance: .
j_gene: TRBJ1-1
v_gene: TRBV6-5
CDR3aa: ASTLGRQATEAF

d_gene: TRBD1
abundance: .
j_gene: TRBJ1-1
v_gene: TRBV6-5
CDR3aa: ASSYGRQGSAF

d_gene: TRBD1
abundance: .
j_gene: TRBJ1-6
v_gene: TRBV6-4
CDR3aa: ASRGTGEGSPLH

d_gene: .
abundance: .
j_gene: TRBJ2-1
v_gene: TRBV7-3
CDR3aa: ASSLGPSAAGNEQF

d_gene: TRBD2
abundance: .
j_gene: TRBJ2-1
v_gene: TRBV7-6
CDR3aa: ASSFAFGREAYNEQF

d_gene: TRBD2
abundance: .
j_gene: TRBJ2-3
v_gene: TRBV6-6
CDR3aa: ASSRSGTSGIADTQY

d_gene: TRBD1
abundance: .
j_gene: TRBJ1-3
v_gene: TRBV10-1
CDR3aa: ASRDGQGSGNTIY

d_gene: .
abundance: .
j_gene: TRBJ2-1
v_gene: TRBV11-3
CDR3aa: ASSLDRGPYNEQF

d_gene: .
abundance: .
j_gene: TRBJ2-3
v_gene: TRBV30
CDR3aa: AWRNQGPDTQY

d_gene: TRBD1
abundance: .
j_gene: TRBJ1-5
v_gene: TRBV2
CDR3aa: ASSESGTGNQPQH

d_gene: .
abundance: .
j_gene: TRBJ1-5
v_gene: TRBV15
CDR3aa: ATSRDLLNQPQH

d_gene: TRBD1
abundance: .
j_gene: TRBJ2-6
v_gene: TRBV5-6
CDR3aa: ASSSTGTGGSGANVLT